The next 23 T cell receptor beta chains were all read from a single sample in a study of identical twins. MiXCR was run by TCRdb on the 5' RACE reads, yielding one entry per CDR3 protein. The table has roughly 540,000 distinct CDR3 sequences, approximately 22% seen once. The data were also submitted as part of a second study, on T cells expressing NK-cell markers.

Sequenced: CD4+ T cells sorted from blood. The receptor source for this set is a woman under 30 in good health.

There are a few counts of this clonotype. The rearrangement links TRBV7-8 to TRBJ2-5, with 9 bases identical to TRBD2. The V gene's germline CDR1 is SGHVS and CDR2 FQNEAQ. With 2 bases clipped from V and 4 bases from J, the junction kept 8 bases outside the gene matches. The CDR3 loop spans 16 amino acids. CDR3 in amino acids: CASSLITGLAPETQYF. As DNA, the CDR3 is TGTGCCAGCAGCTTAATAACGGGACTAGCCCCAGAGACCCAGTACTTC.

There are many counts of this clonotype. V usage is TRBV27 and J usage is TRBJ1-2; D not certain. This CDR3 comprises 16 residues. The V gene's germline CDR1 is MNHEY and CDR2 SMNVEV (reference sequence). Trimming stripped 4 bases from V and 4 bases from J, with 19 bases between. CDR3 sequence: CASSSVGRRLTYGYTF. Written as DNA, the CDR3 is TGTGCCAGCAGTTCCGTTGGACGCCGGTTGACCTATGGCTACACCTTC.

This clonotype appeared many times. This chain joins TRBV7-9 and TRBJ1-5; the D gene is possibly TRBD1 (6 bases). The germline gives CDR1 SEHNR, CDR2 FQNEAQ (reference sequence). This CDR3 is built from 13 residues. Trimming left V 5 bases short and J 4 bases short, with 9 bases between. The CDR3: CASSLTGNQPQHF. DNA of the CDR3: TGTGCCAGCAGCCTCACAGGGAATCAGCCCCAGCATTTT.

This clonotype was counted a few times. The gene calls are TRBV3-1 and TRBJ2-7; no firm D call. The length of the CDR3 is 12 residues. Trimming shortened V by 2 bases and J by 3 bases, and 5 bases separated the two germline ends. Germline assignment: CDR1 LGHDT and CDR2 YNNKEL (reference sequence). This CDR3 reads CASSQNIYEQYF. CDR3 sequence (DNA): TGTGCCAGCAGCCAAAACATCTACGAGCAGTACTTC.

This clonotype was observed at least ten times. This chain connects TRBV29-1 to TRBJ2-7; 8 nucleotides align to TRBD2. The junction had 2 bases not matched to a gene; V was cut back by 5 bases and J by 2 bases. This CDR3 is built from 12 residues. Germline CDR1 and CDR2: SQVTM and ANQGSEA. CDR3 protein: CSVTGLAYEQYF. In nucleotides, the CDR3 is TGCAGCGTTACGGGACTAGCCTACGAGCAGTACTTC.

J is TRBJ2-7 and V is TRBV6-1, with a tentative D call TRBD1 (7 bases). Per germline, CDR1 MNHNS and CDR2 SASEGT. This CDR3 region has 13 residues. The CDR3 loop is CACRRGRTYEQYF. CDR3 nucleotide sequence: TGTGCTTGCAGGAGGGGGCGAACCTACGAGCAGTACTTC.

CDR3 residues: CASSQGNLEQFF. In DNA, the CDR3 is TGCGCCAGCAGCCAGGGCAATCTTGAGCAGTTCTTC. The chain employs TRBV4-3 and TRBJ2-1; D is undetermined. V was cut by 3 bases and J by 9 bases, with 9 bases left in between. The CDR3 contains 12 residues. The V gene's germline CDR1 is LGHNA and CDR2 YSLEER.

CDR3 nucleotides: TGTGCCAGCAGTTCGCCCGGCAGACGGGGTGGGGCTGAAGCTTTCTTT. Residues: CASSSPGRRGGAEAFF. The chain links TRBV6-5 to TRBJ1-1, with D hard to call. The germline V gene has CDR1 MNHEY and CDR2 SVGAGI. Trimming pared 4 bases from V and 6 bases from J, leaving 21 bases between. The CDR3 extends over 16 amino acids.

This clonotype appeared many times. This sequence joins TRBV12-3 or TRBV12-4 and TRBJ1-5; no clear D. The V gene lost 2 bases and the J gene lost 1 base, with 6 bases spanning the gap. The CDR3 is 14 residues long. The CDR3 reads CASSLSVSNQPQHF. CDR3 DNA: TGTGCCAGCAGTTTATCAGTGAGCAATCAGCCCCAGCATTTT.

This clonotype was seen once. V usage is TRBV6-1 and J usage is TRBJ2-7; no definite D call. V was cut by 7 bases and J by 6 bases, with 10 bases left in between. Germline V gene lookup returns CDR1 MNHNS and CDR2 SASEGT. The CDR3 totals 11 residues. The CDR3: CASIYALEQYF. The DNA for the CDR3 is TGTGCCAGCATCTATGCCCTCGAGCAGTACTTC.

The rearrangement links TRBV15 to TRBJ1-6; the D gene is possibly TRBD1 (6 bases). Trimming took off 9 bases at V and 7 bases at J, with 13 bases between the two ends. This CDR3 is 13 amino acids long. Germline V CDR1 and CDR2: LNHNV, YYDKDF (reference sequence). The CDR3 nucleotides read TGTGCCACTTCGGGACACCCAAATTCACCCCTCCACTTT. Translation: CATSGHPNSPLHF. The complete variable domain, with remaining parts taken from reference TRBV15 and TRBJ1-6, reads DAMVIQNPRYQVTQFGKPVTLSCSQTLNHNVMYWYQQKSSQAPKLLFHYYDKDFNNEADTPDNFQSRRPNTSFCFLDIRSPGLGDTAMYLCATSGHPNSPLHFGNGTRLTVT.

V is TRBV5-6 and J is TRBJ2-7, with D tentatively TRBD2 (5 bases). V was clipped by 4 bases and J by 2 bases, with 13 bases between them. The V gene's germline CDR1 is SGHDT and CDR2 YYEEEE. The CDR3 runs to 14 residues. The CDR3 loop reads CASSRNSATYEQYF. The DNA for the CDR3 is TGTGCCAGCAGCCGCAATAGCGCAACCTACGAGCAGTACTTC.

CDR3 nucleotide sequence: TGTGCCAGCAGTTCGACAGGAGGGGAAGCTTTCTTT. Protein sequence: CASSSTGGEAFF. This chain uses TRBV6-5 with TRBJ1-1, with D perhaps matching TRBD1 (6 bases). The germline V gene encodes CDR1 MNHEY and CDR2 SVGAGI. The CDR3 is made up of 12 amino acids. Trimming pared 4 bases from V and 8 bases from J, leaving 11 bases between.

With respect to this clonotype: At one end the junction does not follow the germline gene, possibly because of a read error. The chain carries TRBV11-2 and TRBJ2-1, with D unclear. Per the germline V gene, CDR1 is SGHAT and CDR2 is FQNNGV. The CDR3 extends over 12 amino acids. CDR3 nucleotide sequence: TGTGCTAGCAGCTTAGTCTACCTAACCGTATACTTC. This gives the protein CASSLVYLTVYF.

In its sample, this clonotype was seen many times. This chain connects TRBV20-1 to TRBJ2-3; D gene unclear. This CDR3 has 17 residues. Per germline, CDR1 DFQATT and CDR2 SNEGSKA (reference sequence). Trimming stripped 0 bases from V and 1 base from J, with 17 bases between. Written as DNA, the CDR3 is TGCAGTGCTAGAGATATGTCTTGGAGTACTGGCACAGATACGCAGTATTTT. Protein product: CSARDMSWSTGTDTQYF.

V gene TRBV10-3 combines with J gene TRBJ2-1; 9 positions agree with TRBD2. V lost 6 bases, J lost 8 bases, and 2 bases stayed unmatched. The germline V gene has CDR1 ENHRY and CDR2 SYGVKD. The CDR3 runs 12 residues. For the CDR3, the DNA is TGTGCCATCAGGTTAGCGGGAGATGAGCAGTTCTTC. This codes for CAIRLAGDEQFF.

The V call is TRBV11-3, the J call TRBJ1-2; D may be TRBD1 (6 bases). The CDR3 runs to 14 residues. V gave up 0 bases and J gave up 6 bases, with 11 bases separating them. Germline CDR1 reads SGHNT; CDR2 reads YENEEA. DNA of the CDR3: TGTGCCAGCAGCTTAGATTGGAGGGACAATGGCTACACCTTC. It translates to CASSLDWRDNGYTF.

CDR3 in DNA: TGTGCCACCAGCAGAGATGGGGTCTTTGGTGAGCAGTTCTTC. It is translated as CATSRDGVFGEQFF. This chain joins TRBV15 and TRBJ2-1, with D unclear. Trimming removed 0 bases from V and 9 bases from J, with 12 bases in between. From germline, CDR1 is LNHNV and CDR2 YYDKDF (reference sequence). The CDR3 contains 14 residues.

This clonotype has only a few counts. The chain carries TRBV5-6 and TRBJ1-5, with D possibly being TRBD1 (5 bases). The V and J ends lost 1 base and 6 bases respectively, with 17 bases between them. The CDR3 has 16 residues. CDR1 is SGHDT, CDR2 YYEEEE, per germline. The CDR3 reads CASSLYGQGYRQPQHF. The CDR3 DNA follows: TGTGCCAGCAGCTTGTACGGCCAGGGTTATCGTCAGCCCCAGCATTTT.

This clonotype was counted a few times. V usage is TRBV7-9 and J usage is TRBJ2-7, with 8 bases identical to TRBD1. CDR3 length equals 16 residues. Germline CDR1 reads SEHNR; CDR2 reads FQNEAQ (reference sequence). Trimming cost V 5 bases and J 0 bases; bases outside gene matches: 9. CDR3 sequence (DNA): TGTGCCAGCAGCCCGTTGGGACAGGCGAGCTCCTACGAGCAGTACTTC. It encodes CASSPLGQASSYEQYF.

The table lists this clonotype with a few counts. The genes are TRBV15 and TRBJ2-5; unclear D gene. Trimming cost V 2 bases and J 5 bases, with 18 bases left between them. CDR3 length equals 16 residues. Germline loops: CDR1 LNHNV, CDR2 YYDKDF (reference sequence). CDR3 sequence: CATSRNIPGPRETQYF. The CDR3 nucleotides read TGTGCCACCAGCAGAAATATACCGGGCCCTAGGGAGACCCAGTACTTC.

This clonotype was recorded at least ten times. The CDR3, as DNA: TGTGCCATCAGTGAGGGAGGAAGCACAGATACGCAGTATTTT. It codes for CAISEGGSTDTQYF. The V and J genes are TRBV10-3 and TRBJ2-3; TRBD2 might be the D (5 bases). Germline V gives CDR1 ENHRY, CDR2 SYGVKD. CDR3 length: 14 residues. Deletions cut 2 bases from V and 0 bases from J, with 6 bases between.

The table lists this clonotype with a few counts. The chain links TRBV5-1 to TRBJ2-7; a weak D match, TRBD2 (5 bases). The CDR3 is 14 residues long. Germline CDR1 is SGHRS and CDR2 is YFSETQ. Trimming took 2 bases from V and 4 from J, leaving 13 bases between them. The CDR3 DNA reads TGCGCCAGCAGCTTTCTTGGAGGCGGTTACGAGCAGTACTTC. This translates into CASSFLGGGYEQYF.